A selection of T cell receptor beta chains follows, all from one sample in a study of CD8+ T cells in alopecia areata. Assay: immunoSEQ multiplex PCR; the TCRdb copy retains only in-frame clones and omits some. Of 75,000 to 100,000 clones in the sample, roughly 47% were seen once. The specimen was CD4+ T cells sorted from blood. All receptors derive from a human donor with alopecia areata. The CDR3 runs from the conserved cysteine through the conserved F or W. D genes are given only for firm matches. A row's size may be missing; if present it is once, few, many or a size class.

CASSWQASSDTQYF TGCGCCAGCAGCTGGCAAGCCTCATCAGATACGCAGTATTTT TRBV5-1 once TRBJ2-3 -
CSAYRDTEAFF TGCAGCGCTTACAGGGACACTGAAGCTTTCTTT TRBV29-1 few TRBJ1-1 -
CAWSVSLENTIYF TGTGCCTGGAGTGTTTCTCTGGAAAACACCATATATTTT TRBV30 - TRBJ1-3 -
CASSEVQGNTGELFF TGTGCCAGCAGTGAAGTTCAGGGGAACACCGGGGAGCTGTTTTTT TRBV2 few TRBJ2-2 -
CASSRGQGPEETQYF TGTGCCAGCAGCCGGGGACAGGGGCCGGAGGAGACCCAGTACTTC TRBV7-6 - TRBJ2-5 TRBD1
CSVYYRNTEAFF TGCAGCGTTTACTACAGGAACACTGAAGCTTTCTTT TRBV29-1 - TRBJ1-1 -
CASSLSGVRNQPQHF TGTGCCAGCAGCTTATCAGGGGTGCGCAATCAGCCCCAGCATTTT TRBV7-2 - TRBJ1-5 -
CSVEDRGPPYEQYF TGCAGCGTTGAAGATCGGGGACCCCCCTACGAGCAGTACTTC TRBV29-1 - TRBJ2-7 -
CASSPQFTRGRPYEQYF TGTGCCAGCTCACCACAGTTTACCAGGGGGCGCCCCTACGAGCAGTACTTC TRBV18 few TRBJ2-7 TRBD1
CSVEIGEKLFF TGCAGCGTTGAGATTGGGGAAAAACTGTTTTTT TRBV29-1 few TRBJ1-4 -
CSVAGQVFDEQYF TGCAGCGTTGCAGGACAGGTATTTGACGAGCAGTACTTC TRBV29-1 - TRBJ2-7 TRBD1
CSVGGGGEQFF TGCAGCGTTGGAGGCGGGGGTGAGCAGTTCTTC TRBV29-1 - TRBJ2-1 TRBD2
CASSVARTDPTYGYTF TGTGCCAGCAGTGTGGCTAGGACCGATCCAACCTATGGCTACACCTTC TRBV2 - TRBJ1-2 -
CSVGQGMSSYEQYF TGCAGCGTTGGCCAGGGGATGAGCTCCTACGAGCAGTACTTC TRBV29-1 few TRBJ2-7 -
CASSPGPQGEWFF TGCGCCAGCAGCCCGGGGCCACAGGGTGAGTGGTTCTTC TRBV5-1 - TRBJ2-1 -
CASSQGFLGGETQYF TGCGCCAGCAGCCAAGGTTTCCTGGGAGGGGAGACCCAGTACTTC TRBV4-1 - TRBJ2-5 TRBD2
CASSLHRTGLTF TGTGCCAGCAGTTTACATCGGACAGGACTCACCTTC TRBV28 - TRBJ1-2 TRBD1
CSVDGGTVPSYNEQFF TGCAGCGTTGACGGCGGGACGGTTCCCTCCTACAATGAGCAGTTCTTC TRBV29-1 - TRBJ2-1 -
CSVGGQYEQYF TGCAGCGTCGGAGGACAGTACGAGCAGTACTTC TRBV29-1 many TRBJ2-7 -
CASSLAASWPQHF TGCGCCAGCAGCTTGGCCGCCTCGTGGCCCCAGCATTTT TRBV5-1 - TRBJ1-5 -
CASSLEGLVTGELFF TGTGCCAGCAGCTTAGAGGGACTAGTTACCGGGGAGCTGTTTTTT TRBV11-3 - TRBJ2-2 TRBD2
CASSWDRVSGTQYF TGTGCCAGCAGTTGGGACAGGGTTTCGGGAACGCAGTATTTT TRBV27 - TRBJ2-3 TRBD1
CASSLMETQYF TGTGCCAGCAGTTTAATGGAGACCCAGTACTTC TRBV6-6 - TRBJ2-5 -
CARDSPASYNEQFF TGCGCCAGGGACAGCCCCGCTTCCTACAATGAGCAGTTCTTC TRBV23-1 once TRBJ2-1 -
CASSLEAGQATGELFF TGCGCCAGCAGCTTGGAAGCCGGACAGGCCACCGGGGAGCTGTTTTTT TRBV5-1 - TRBJ2-2 TRBD1
CASSLAQNPTDTQYF TGTGCCAGCAGCTTAGCCCAGAACCCGACAGATACGCAGTATTTT TRBV7-2 few TRBJ2-3 -
CAWSLGLAGLNEQFF TGTGCCTGGAGCCTGGGACTAGCGGGTTTGAATGAGCAGTTCTTC TRBV30 - TRBJ2-1 TRBD2